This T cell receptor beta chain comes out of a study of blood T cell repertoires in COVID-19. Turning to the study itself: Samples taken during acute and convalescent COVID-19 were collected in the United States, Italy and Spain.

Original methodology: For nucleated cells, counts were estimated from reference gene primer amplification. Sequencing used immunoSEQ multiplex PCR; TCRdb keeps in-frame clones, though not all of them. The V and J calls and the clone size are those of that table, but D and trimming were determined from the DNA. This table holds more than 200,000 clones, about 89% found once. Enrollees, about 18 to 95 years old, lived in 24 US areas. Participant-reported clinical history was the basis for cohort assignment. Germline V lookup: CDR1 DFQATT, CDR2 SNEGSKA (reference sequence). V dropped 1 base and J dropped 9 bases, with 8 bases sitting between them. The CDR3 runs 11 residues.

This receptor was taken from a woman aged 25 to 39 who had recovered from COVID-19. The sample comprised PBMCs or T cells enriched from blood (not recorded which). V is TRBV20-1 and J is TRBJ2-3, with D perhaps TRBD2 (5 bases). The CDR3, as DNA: TGCAGTGCTAGAGCTCGAGGGACGCAGTATTTT. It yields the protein CSARARGTQYF.